The rows below give T cell receptor beta chains drawn from one sample of a study of CD8 T cells in ankylosing spondylitis. Each CDR3 protein gets one entry after TCRdb re-called the 5' RACE reads with MiXCR. The sample holds fewer than 250,000 distinct CDR3 sequences, around 16% seen once. The sequencing sample was made of blood, either unsorted or a sorted T cell fraction (not recorded which). The receptors were sampled from a male donor with ankylosing spondylitis. Each CDR3 is given with its conserved first and last residue. The D gene is left open where the match is weak. Size is stated for part of the rows, as once, few or many counts, or as a class when the clone is expanded.

D: .; J: TRBJ2-1; size: .; V: TRBV7-2; CDR3: CASSPEDNEQFF; DNA: TGTGCCAGCAGCCCGGAAGACAATGAGCAGTTCTTC
D: .; J: TRBJ2-7; size: few; V: TRBV19; CDR3: CASASDGNYEQYF; DNA: TGTGCCAGTGCTTCTGACGGGAACTACGAGCAGTACTTC
D: TRBD1; J: TRBJ1-1; size: few; V: TRBV10-3; CDR3: CAIRTGGYTEAFF; DNA: TGTGCCATCAGGACAGGGGGGTACACTGAAGCTTTCTTT
D: TRBD2; J: TRBJ2-3; size: .; V: TRBV7-2; CDR3: CASSTGTSVSTDTQYF; DNA: TGTGCCAGCAGCACGGGGACTAGCGTCTCCACAGATACGCAGTATTTT
D: .; J: TRBJ2-1; size: .; V: TRBV11-3; CDR3: CASSPPDSLLYNEQFF; DNA: TGTGCCAGCAGCCCTCCGGACAGCCTCCTCTACAATGAGCAGTTCTTC
D: .; J: TRBJ1-2; size: .; V: TRBV3-1; CDR3: CASSQDHRTPYGYTF; DNA: TGTGCCAGCAGCCAAGATCATCGGACCCCTTATGGCTACACCTTC
D: TRBD1; J: TRBJ2-7; size: few; V: TRBV27; CDR3: CASSLTGDVRTYEQYF; DNA: TGTGCCAGCAGTCTCACAGGGGACGTGCGGACCTACGAGCAGTACTTC
D: .; J: TRBJ2-1; size: few; V: TRBV6-2/TRBV6-3; CDR3: CASRGRGMLNEQFF; DNA: TGTGCCAGCAGGGGCAGGGGAATGCTCAATGAGCAGTTCTTC
D: .; J: TRBJ1-5; size: .; V: TRBV11-2; CDR3: CASSLDAQVSNQPQHF; DNA: TGTGCCAGCAGCTTAGACGCCCAGGTCAGCAATCAGCCCCAGCATTTT
D: .; J: TRBJ1-1; size: few; V: TRBV27; CDR3: CASSPRGNTEAFF; DNA: TGTGCCAGCAGTCCCCGGGGGAACACTGAAGCTTTCTTT
D: .; J: TRBJ2-5; size: .; V: TRBV11-2; CDR3: CASSQIARGRLETQYF; DNA: TGTGCCAGCAGCCAAATAGCCCGGGGGCGCCTAGAGACCCAGTACTTC
D: .; J: TRBJ2-1; size: .; V: TRBV27; CDR3: CASSLSVSAYNEQFF; DNA: TGTGCCAGCAGTTTATCGGTGTCAGCGTACAATGAGCAGTTCTTC
D: .; J: TRBJ2-2; size: few; V: TRBV7-7; CDR3: CASSPSLVPGELFF; DNA: TGTGCCAGCAGTCCGTCCCTGGTACCCGGGGAGCTGTTTTTT
D: TRBD1; J: TRBJ2-2; size: few; V: TRBV6-1; CDR3: CASSEGTANTGELFF; DNA: TGTGCCAGCAGTGAGGGGACAGCTAACACCGGGGAGCTGTTTTTT
D: TRBD2; J: TRBJ2-2; size: many; V: TRBV3-1; CDR3: CASSQTSSGSAPNTGELFF; DNA: TGTGCCAGCAGCCAAACCTCTAGCGGGAGTGCCCCAAACACCGGGGAGCTGTTTTTT
D: .; J: TRBJ2-7; size: .; V: TRBV4-1; CDR3: CASSHGPGGRDDEQYF; DNA: TGCGCCAGCAGCCACGGACCCGGGGGACGTGACGACGAGCAGTACTTC
D: TRBD2; J: TRBJ2-1; size: many; V: TRBV12-3/TRBV12-4; CDR3: CASSLGLAVHNEQFF; DNA: TGTGCCAGCAGTTTGGGGCTAGCGGTCCACAATGAGCAGTTCTTC
D: TRBD2; J: TRBJ2-7; size: .; V: TRBV12-3/TRBV12-4; CDR3: CASSFSGLVGEQYF; DNA: TGTGCCAGCAGTTTTAGCGGGCTGGTTGGCGAGCAGTACTTC
D: .; J: TRBJ2-3; size: .; V: TRBV3-1; CDR3: CASGQDWADTDTQYF; DNA: TGTGCCAGCGGCCAAGATTGGGCAGACACAGATACGCAGTATTTT
D: .; J: TRBJ2-3; size: .; V: TRBV4-1; CDR3: CASSQAVGGSTDTQYF; DNA: TGCGCCAGCAGCCAAGCTGTGGGGGGTAGCACAGATACGCAGTATTTT
D: .; J: TRBJ2-1; size: few; V: TRBV6-2/TRBV6-3; CDR3: CASSYGHSSYNEQFF; DNA: TGTGCCAGCAGTTACGGGCACTCCTCCTACAATGAGCAGTTCTTC
D: .; J: TRBJ2-5; size: .; V: TRBV20-1; CDR3: CSARGGQETQYF; DNA: TGCAGTGCTAGGGGGGGTCAAGAGACCCAGTACTTC
D: .; J: TRBJ2-1; size: few; V: TRBV4-2; CDR3: CASSSTQSSYNEQFF; DNA: TGTGCCAGCAGCTCGACCCAGAGCTCCTACAATGAGCAGTTCTTC
D: .; J: TRBJ2-1; size: few; V: TRBV7-9; CDR3: CASSLTQDEQFF; DNA: TGTGCCAGCAGCTTAACCCAGGATGAGCAGTTCTTC
D: .; J: TRBJ1-5; size: .; V: TRBV12-5; CDR3: CASGLVEGQNNNQPQHF; DNA: TGTGCTAGTGGTTTGGTGGAGGGGCAGAATAACAATCAGCCCCAGCATTTT
D: .; J: TRBJ1-4; size: .; V: TRBV6-5; CDR3: CASSYLSGTLNEKLFF; DNA: TGTGCCAGCAGTTACCTTTCCGGGACACTAAATGAAAAACTGTTTTTT
D: TRBD2; J: TRBJ2-7; size: few; V: TRBV12-3/TRBV12-4; CDR3: CASSGTSGSDF; DNA: TGTGCCAGCAGTGGGACTAGCGGCTCTGACTTC
D: TRBD2; J: TRBJ2-7; size: few; V: TRBV3-1; CDR3: CASSHPLGGYEQYF; DNA: TGTGCCAGCAGCCACCCCCTGGGGGGGTACGAGCAGTACTTC
D: .; J: TRBJ2-5; size: few; V: TRBV28; CDR3: CASSLLAYETQYF; DNA: TGTGCCAGCAGTTTGTTGGCTTATGAGACCCAGTACTTC
D: TRBD2; J: TRBJ2-3; size: .; V: TRBV4-1; CDR3: CASSLSGGLTDTQYF; DNA: TGCGCCAGCAGTCTTAGCGGGGGGCTCACAGATACGCAGTATTTT
D: .; J: TRBJ2-3; size: few; V: TRBV13; CDR3: CASSLGPRASFEDTQYF; DNA: TGTGCCAGCAGCTTAGGCCCCCGGGCCTCCTTCGAGGATACGCAGTATTTT
D: .; J: TRBJ1-4; size: .; V: TRBV19; CDR3: CASRTLGGELFF; DNA: TGTGCCAGTAGGACCCTGGGAGGGGAACTGTTTTTT
D: TRBD1; J: TRBJ1-5; size: few; V: TRBV27; CDR3: CASGGTVNQPQHF; DNA: TGTGCCAGCGGGGGGACAGTCAATCAGCCCCAGCATTTT
D: .; J: TRBJ1-4; size: many; V: TRBV12-3/TRBV12-4; CDR3: CASSFVSNEKLFF; DNA: TGTGCCAGCAGTTTCGTCAGCAATGAAAAACTGTTTTTT
D: .; J: TRBJ2-7; size: many; V: TRBV4-2; CDR3: CASSQEVGMVEQYF; DNA: TGTGCCAGCAGCCAAGAAGTGGGGATGGTCGAGCAGTACTTC